This T cell receptor (beta chain) was identified in a study of blood T cell repertoires in COVID-19. About the study: The analysed material was cDNA or gDNA that came from T cells, B-cell-depleted T cells, or PBMCs.

CDR1 is PRHDT, CDR2 FYEKMQ, per germline (reference sequence). Losses at the gene ends were 4 bases for V and 1 base for J; bases not matched to a gene: 4. The CDR3 consists of 15 residues. The repertoire was sequenced with immunoSEQ multiplex PCR; TCRdb's copy has only in-frame clones and lacks some. The sample includes 100,000 to 150,000 clones, about 86% of them seen just once. The receptor comes from a woman aged 45 to 65 with active or convalescent COVID-19. The specimen was peripheral blood. This chain joins TRBV13 and TRBJ2-7, with 10 bases lining up with TRBD2. The CDR3 coding sequence is TGTGCCAGCAGCTCTAGCGGGAGAGGGTCCTACGAGCAGTACTTC. This sequence encodes CASSSSGRGSYEQYF.